One and the same sample provided the 3 T cell receptor beta chains below, sequenced in a study of T cell changes during pregnancy in multiple sclerosis. The method was immunoSEQ multiplex PCR; TCRdb's version includes in-frame clones alone and lacks a portion of them. This table holds 70,000 to 75,000 clones, 85% to 95% found once. Sequencing was performed on peripheral blood, taken before pregnancy. The receptors derive from a female donor with multiple sclerosis, enrolled in a pregnancy study.

This clone was found once. The chain combines TRBV9 with TRBJ2-3, with TRBD2 matching over 14 bases. Germline V gene data show CDR1 as SGDLS and CDR2 as YYNGEE. The CDR3 runs to 16 residues. The V gene end was trimmed by 6 bases and the J gene end by 6 bases; junction bases not matched to a gene: 9. CDR3 protein: CASNPGLAGDSDTQYF. In nucleotides, the CDR3 is TGTGCCAGCAACCCGGGACTAGCGGGAGATTCGGATACGCAGTATTTT.

The V call is TRBV7-8, the J call TRBJ2-5; 8 bases are a match to TRBD2. Germline V lookup: CDR1 SGHVS, CDR2 FQNEAQ. J lost 4 bases, V lost 4 bases, and 2 bases had no gene match. This CDR3 is built from 13 residues. The CDR3 bases are TGTGCCAGCAGCTCCGGACTAGCAGAGACCCAGTACTTC. It is translated as CASSSGLAETQYF.

This clone was detected only once. V gene TRBV19 combines with J gene TRBJ1-1, with D hard to call. From germline, CDR1 is LNHDA and CDR2 SQIVND (reference sequence). The CDR3 extends over 11 amino acids. Trimming cost V 10 bases and J 4 bases, with 10 bases left between them. CDR3 loop: CATAESTEAFF. Here the CDR3 DNA reads TGTGCCACCGCGGAATCCACTGAAGCTTTCTTT.